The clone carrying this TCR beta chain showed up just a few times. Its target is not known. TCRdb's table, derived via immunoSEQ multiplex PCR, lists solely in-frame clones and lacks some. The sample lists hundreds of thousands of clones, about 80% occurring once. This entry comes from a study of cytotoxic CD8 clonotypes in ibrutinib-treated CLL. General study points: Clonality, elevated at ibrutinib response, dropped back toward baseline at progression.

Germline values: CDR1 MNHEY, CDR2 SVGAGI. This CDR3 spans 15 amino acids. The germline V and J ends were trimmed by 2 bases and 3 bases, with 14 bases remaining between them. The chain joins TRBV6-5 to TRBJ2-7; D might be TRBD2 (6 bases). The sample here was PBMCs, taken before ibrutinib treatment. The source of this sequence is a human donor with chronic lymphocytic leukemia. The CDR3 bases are TGTGCCAGCAGTTACAAAGGGGAGGTCTACTACGAGCAGTACTTC. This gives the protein CASSYKGEVYYEQYF.